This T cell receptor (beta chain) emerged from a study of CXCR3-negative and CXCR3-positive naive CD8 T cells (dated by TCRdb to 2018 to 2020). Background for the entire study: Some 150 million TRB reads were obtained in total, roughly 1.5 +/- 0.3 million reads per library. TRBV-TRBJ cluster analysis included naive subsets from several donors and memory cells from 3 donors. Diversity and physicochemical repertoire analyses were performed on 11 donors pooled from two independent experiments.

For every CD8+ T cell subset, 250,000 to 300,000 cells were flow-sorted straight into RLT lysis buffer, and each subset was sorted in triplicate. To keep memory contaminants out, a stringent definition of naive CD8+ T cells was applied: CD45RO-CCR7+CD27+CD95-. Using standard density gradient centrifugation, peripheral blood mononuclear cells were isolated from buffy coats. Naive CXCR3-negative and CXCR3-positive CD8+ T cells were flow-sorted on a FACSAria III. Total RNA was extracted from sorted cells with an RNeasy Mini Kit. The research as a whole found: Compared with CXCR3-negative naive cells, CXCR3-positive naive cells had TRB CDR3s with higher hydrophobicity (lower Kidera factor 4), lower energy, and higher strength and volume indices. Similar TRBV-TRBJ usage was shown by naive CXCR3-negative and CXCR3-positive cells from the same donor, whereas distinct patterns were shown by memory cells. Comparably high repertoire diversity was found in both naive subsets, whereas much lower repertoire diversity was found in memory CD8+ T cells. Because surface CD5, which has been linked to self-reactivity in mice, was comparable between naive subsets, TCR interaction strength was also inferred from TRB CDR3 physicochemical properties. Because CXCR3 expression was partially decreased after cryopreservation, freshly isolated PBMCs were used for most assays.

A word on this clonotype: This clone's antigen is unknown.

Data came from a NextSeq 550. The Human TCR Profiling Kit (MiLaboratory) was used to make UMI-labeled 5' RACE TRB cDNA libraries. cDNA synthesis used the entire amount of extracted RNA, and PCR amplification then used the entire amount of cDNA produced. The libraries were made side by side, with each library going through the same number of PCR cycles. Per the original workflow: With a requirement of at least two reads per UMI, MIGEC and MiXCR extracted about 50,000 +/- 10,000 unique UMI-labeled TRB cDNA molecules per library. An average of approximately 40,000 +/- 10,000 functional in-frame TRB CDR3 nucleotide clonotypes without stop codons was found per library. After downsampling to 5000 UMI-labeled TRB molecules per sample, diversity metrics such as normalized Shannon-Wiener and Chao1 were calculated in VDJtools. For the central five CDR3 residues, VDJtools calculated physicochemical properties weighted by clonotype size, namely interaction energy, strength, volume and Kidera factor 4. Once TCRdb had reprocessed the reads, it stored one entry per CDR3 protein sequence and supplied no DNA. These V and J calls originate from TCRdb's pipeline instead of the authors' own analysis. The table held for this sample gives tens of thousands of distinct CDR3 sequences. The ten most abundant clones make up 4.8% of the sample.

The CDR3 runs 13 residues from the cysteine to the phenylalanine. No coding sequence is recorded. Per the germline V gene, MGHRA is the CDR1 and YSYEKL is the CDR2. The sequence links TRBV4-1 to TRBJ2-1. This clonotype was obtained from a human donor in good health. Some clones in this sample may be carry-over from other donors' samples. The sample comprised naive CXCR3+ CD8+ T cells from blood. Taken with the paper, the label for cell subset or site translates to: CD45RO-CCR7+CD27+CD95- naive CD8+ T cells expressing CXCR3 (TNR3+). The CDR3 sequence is CASRGPSNDEQFF.